This TCR beta chain emerged from a study of blood T cells in healthy people across ages. Points from the study as a whole: A conclusive naive versus antigen-experienced comparison was prevented by the unsorted PBMCs. Greater diversity and more naive CD4+ cells were seen in long-lived donors than in aged donors.

A second PCR of about 7 to 11 cycles used a sample-barcoded 5' primer and a J-beta primer mix. TCRdb redid the calling of the 5' RACE reads with MiXCR, one entry per CDR3 protein. The repertoire holds roughly 1,700,000 distinct CDR3 sequences, with roughly 27% as singletons. The CDR3 sequence is 12 residues long. Peripheral blood samples of around 11 milliliters were drawn from each donor. This clonotype was counted many times. The antigen remains unidentified. One end of the junction is discordant with germline, which a read error may explain. The sequence was obtained from a woman aged 25 to 39 in good health. The specimen was blood. V gene TRBV12-3 or TRBV12-4 combines with J gene TRBJ2-7; D is possibly TRBD2 (5 bases). The CDR3: CASSFEGGEQYF. In DNA form, the CDR3 reads TGCGCCAGCAGCTTCGAGGGTGGGGAGCAGTACTTC.